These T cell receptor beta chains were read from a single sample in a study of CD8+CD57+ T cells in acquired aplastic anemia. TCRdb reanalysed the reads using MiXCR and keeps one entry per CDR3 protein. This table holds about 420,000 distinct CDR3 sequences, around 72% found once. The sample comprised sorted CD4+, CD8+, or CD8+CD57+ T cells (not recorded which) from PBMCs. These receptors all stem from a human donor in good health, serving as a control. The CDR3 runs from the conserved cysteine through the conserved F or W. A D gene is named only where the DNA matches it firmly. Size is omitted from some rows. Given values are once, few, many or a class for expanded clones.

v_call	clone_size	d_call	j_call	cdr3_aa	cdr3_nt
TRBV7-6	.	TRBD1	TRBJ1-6	CASSLCATGLLHF	TGTGCCAGCAGCTTATGCGCGACAGGGCTACTCCACTTT
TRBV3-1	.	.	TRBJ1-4	CASSPTGMVEKLFF	TGTGCCAGCAGCCCTACAGGGATGGTTGAAAAACTGTTTTTT
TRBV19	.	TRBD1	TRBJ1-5	CASRDRLWFQHF	TGTGCCAGTAGGGACAGGTTGTGGTTCCAGCATTTT
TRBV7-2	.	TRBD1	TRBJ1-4	CASSLSWTGTNSPFF	TGTGCCAGCAGCTTATCTTGGACAGGGACCAATTCACCCTTTTTT
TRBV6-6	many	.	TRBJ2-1	CASSYSIPGVSYNEQFF	TGTGCCAGCAGTTACTCGATACCGGGGGTGTCCTACAATGAGCAGTTCTTC
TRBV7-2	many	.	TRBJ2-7	CASSLVGGANEQYF	TGTGCCAGCAGCTTAGTTGGGGGGGCCAATGAGCAGTACTTC
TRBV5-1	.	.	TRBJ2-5	CATSRGRAGSETQYF	TGCGCCACCAGCAGAGGTCGGGCAGGGTCAGAGACCCAGTACTTC
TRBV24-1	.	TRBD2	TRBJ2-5	CATSASGSVETQYF	TGTGCCACCAGTGCCAGCGGGAGCGTAGAGACCCAGTACTTC
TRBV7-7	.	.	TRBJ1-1	CASSLPGGGSEAYF	TGTGCCAGCAGCTTGCCGGGAGGTGGAAGTGAGGCTTACTTT
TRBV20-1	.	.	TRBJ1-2	CSAMRVLSWLTPLYGYTF	TGCAGTGCTATGAGGGTCCTGTCTTGGTTGACTCCTCTATATGGCTACACCTTC
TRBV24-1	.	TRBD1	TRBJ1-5	CATNRGGSKPQHF	TGTGCCACCAATAGAGGGGGCTCTAAGCCCCAGCATTTT
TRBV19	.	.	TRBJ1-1	CVSSRNSMSTEAFF	TGTGTCAGTAGTAGGAATAGTATGAGCACTGAAGCTTTCTTT
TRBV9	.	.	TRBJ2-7	CASSVAGPGTYEQYF	TGTGCCAGCAGCGTAGCTGGGCCAGGGACCTACGAGCAGTACTTC
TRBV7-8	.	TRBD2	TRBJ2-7	CASSGGGRRIKNEQYF	TGTGCCAGCAGTGGGGGGGGGAGACGGATCAAAAACGAGCAGTACTTC
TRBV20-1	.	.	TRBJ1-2	CSVNGACYGYTF	TGCAGTGTTAACGGGGCCTGCTATGGCTACACCTTC
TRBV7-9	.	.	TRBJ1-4	CASSLTAGRASLVFF	TGTGCCAGCAGCTTAACGGCTGGCAGGGCGTCCTTGGTGTTTTTT
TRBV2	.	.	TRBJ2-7	CASSNYWHDEQYF	TGTGCCAGCAGTAATTACTGGCACGACGAGCAGTACTTC
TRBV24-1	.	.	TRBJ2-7	CASSESGPPRSSLQYF	TGCGCCAGCAGTGAGTCAGGGCCGCCGCGCTCATCCTTGCAGTACTTC
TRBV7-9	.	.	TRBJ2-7	CASGEQYF	TGTGCCAGCGGCGAGCAGTACTTC
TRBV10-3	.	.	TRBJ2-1	CAIREDSYNEQFF	TGTGCCATCAGGGAGGACAGCTACAATGAGCAGTTCTTC
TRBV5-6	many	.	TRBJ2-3	CASSFFGAADTQYF	TGTGCCAGCAGCTTTTTTGGGGCCGCGGATACGCAGTATTTT
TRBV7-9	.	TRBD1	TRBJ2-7	CASSYPGQEYGQYF	TGTGCCAGCAGTTACCCGGGACAGGAGTACGGTCAGTACTTC
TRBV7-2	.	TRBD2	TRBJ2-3	CASSLEVLASGYTDTQYF	TGTGCCAGCAGCTTAGAGGTACTGGCTAGCGGCTACACAGATACGCAGTATTTT
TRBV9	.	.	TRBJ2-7	CASRAATLAYEEYF	TGTGCCAGCAGGGCAGCGACCTTAGCCTACGAGGAGTACTTC
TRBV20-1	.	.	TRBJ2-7	CSALQEGSYKYF	TGCAGTGCTCTCCAGGAGGGGTCCTACAAGTACTTC
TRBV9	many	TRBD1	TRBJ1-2	CASSPTGDGYTF	TGTGCCAGCAGCCCAACAGGGGACGGCTACACCTTC
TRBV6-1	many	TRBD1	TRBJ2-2	CASSWTGAGTGELFF	TGTGCCAGCAGCTGGACAGGGGCGGGCACCGGGGAGCTGTTTTTT
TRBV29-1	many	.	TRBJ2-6	CSVEGGAGANVLTF	TGCAGCGTTGAAGGCGGGGCTGGGGCCAACGTCCTGACTTTC
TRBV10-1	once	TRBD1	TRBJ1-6	CASSDRTGGYGLHF	TGCGCCAGCAGTGATCGGACAGGGGGCTATGGCCTCCACTTT
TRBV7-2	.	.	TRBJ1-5	CASSLNTVEQQLGHF	TGTGCCAGCAGCCTGAACACCGTCGAGCAGCAGCTCGGGCATTTT
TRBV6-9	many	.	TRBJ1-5	CASSYLKHSNQPQHF	TGTGCCAGCAGTTATTTAAAGCATAGCAATCAGCCCCAGCATTTT
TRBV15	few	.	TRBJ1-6	CATSSVGEGSPLHF	TGTGCCACCAGCAGTGTGGGTGAGGGTTCACCCCTCCACTTT
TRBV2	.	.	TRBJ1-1	CASSKIQQNTEAFF	TGTGCCAGCAGTAAAATACAGCAGAACACTGAAGCTTTCTTT
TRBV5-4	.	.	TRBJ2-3	CASSLGGLVTQYF	TGTGCCAGCAGCTTGGGGGGGCTCGTCACGCAGTATTTT
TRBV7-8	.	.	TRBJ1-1	CASSVVGGAEALF	TGTGCCAGCAGCGTAGTCGGGGGTGCTGAAGCTTTGTTC
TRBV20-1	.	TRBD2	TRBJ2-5	CSASGLAGVQTQYF	TGCAGTGCTTCCGGACTAGCGGGGGTCCAGACCCAGTACTTC
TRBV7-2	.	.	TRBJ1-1	CASSLAFAEAFF	TGTGCCAGCAGCTTAGCTTTCGCTGAAGCTTTCTTT
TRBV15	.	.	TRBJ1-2	CAASSALLLANYGYTF	TGTGCCGCCAGCAGTGCCCTCCTCTTAGCTAACTATGGCTACACCTTC
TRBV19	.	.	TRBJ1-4	CASSWENEKLFF	TGTGCCAGTAGTTGGGAGAATGAAAAACTGTTTTTT
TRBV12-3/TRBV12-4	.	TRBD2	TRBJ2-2	CASTTLAENTGELFF	TGTGCCAGCACCACGCTAGCGGAGAACACCGGGGAGCTGTTTTTT
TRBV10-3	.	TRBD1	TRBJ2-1	CAISAFIGQGHNEQFF	TGTGCCATCAGTGCCTTCATAGGACAGGGACACAATGAGCAGTTCTTC
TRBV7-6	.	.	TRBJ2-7	CASSVGAALSSYEEQYF	TGTGCCAGCAGCGTTGGGGCGGCACTGAGCTCCTACGAGGAGCAGTACTTC
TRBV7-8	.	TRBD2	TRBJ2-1	CASSLGGTSQENQQFF	TGTGCCAGCAGCTTAGGTGGGACTAGCCAAGAAAACCAGCAGTTCTTC
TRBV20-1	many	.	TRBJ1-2	CSARDLPRWSGYTF	TGCAGTGCTAGAGATCTGCCCAGATGGAGCGGCTACACCTTC
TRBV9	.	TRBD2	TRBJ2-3	CASSPDPLTSGGRQYF	TGTGCCAGCAGCCCAGATCCGTTGACTAGCGGGGGGCGGCAGTATTTT
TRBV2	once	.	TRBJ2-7	CASSSNPGSYEQYF	TGTGCCAGCAGCTCCAACCCTGGCTCCTACGAGCAGTACTTC